Listed here are 32 T cell receptor beta chains from one sample, sequenced in a study of blood T cell repertoires in COVID-19. This table comes from immunoSEQ multiplex PCR, and its TCRdb copy is limited to in-frame clones, with some not included. The table shows over 35,000 clones, with about nine tenths occurring only once. The sequenced sample consisted of peripheral blood. The receptors originated from a man aged 55-75 years with active COVID-19.

The chain couples TRBV7-2 to TRBJ1-2, with a possible D match to TRBD1 (6 bases). The germline V and J ends were trimmed by 5 bases and 8 bases, with 15 bases remaining between them. The CDR3 spans 13 residues. CDR1 is SGHTA, CDR2 FQGNSA, per germline. This CDR3 is CASSRTALEGYTF. CDR3 in DNA: TGTGCCAGCAGCAGGACAGCTCTCGAGGGCTACACCTTC.

V is TRBV7-2 and J is TRBJ2-3; TRBD2 matches at 8 bases. The CDR3 has 17 amino acids. Germline loops: CDR1 SGHTA, CDR2 FQGNSA. With V trimmed by 4 bases and J by 4 bases, 13 bases remained unmatched. Here the CDR3 reads CASSSRVSGSLSDTQYF. The CDR3 region has the DNA TGTGCCAGCAGCTCCCGGGTGAGCGGGAGTTTATCAGATACGCAGTATTTT.

V is TRBV9 and J is TRBJ2-2; D is possibly TRBD1 (5 bases). Germline assignment: CDR1 SGDLS and CDR2 YYNGEE. The CDR3 spans 16 residues. Trimming stripped 0 bases from V and 1 base from J, with 10 bases between. CDR3 amino acids: CASSVDVRVNTGELFF. In nucleotides, the CDR3 is TGTGCCAGCAGCGTAGACGTCAGGGTGAACACCGGGGAGCTGTTTTTT.

This chain joins TRBV10-3 and TRBJ2-1; a weak D match, TRBD1 (6 bases). The CDR3 covers 14 residues. V was cut by 2 bases and J by 2 bases, with 7 bases left in between. The germline CDR1 and CDR2 sequences are ENHRY and SYGVKD. In DNA form, the CDR3 reads TGTGCCATCAGTGAGGAGGGGGCCTACAATGAGCAGTTCTTC. This gives the protein CAISEEGAYNEQFF.

The J gene is TRBJ2-4, the V gene TRBV7-2; the match to TRBD1 covers 7 bases. This CDR3 has 14 amino acids. The junction had 4 bases not matched to a gene; V was cut back by 1 base and J by 7 bases. Germline values: CDR1 SGHTA, CDR2 FQGNSA. The CDR3 DNA reads TGTGCCAGCAGCTTAGTGGGGGACAGCAACATTCAGTACTTC. Translated, it gives CASSLVGDSNIQYF.

This sequence joins TRBV18 and TRBJ2-7, with 9 positions matching TRBD1. The CDR3 length is 14 residues. Germline trimming cut 5 bases from V and 1 base from J; bases unmatched to any gene: 3. Germline V gene lookup returns CDR1 KGHSH and CDR2 LQKENI. CDR3 loop: CASSIDRGSYEQYF. The CDR3 bases are TGTGCCAGCTCAATTGACAGGGGGTCCTACGAGCAGTACTTC. Full variable domain (rest looked up from reference TRBV18 and TRBJ2-7): NAGVMQNPRHLVRRRGQEARLRCSPMKGHSHVYWYRQLPEEGLKFMVYLQKENIIDESGMPKERFSAEFPKEGPSILRIQQVVRGDSAAYFCASSIDRGSYEQYFGPGTRLTVT.

This chain connects TRBV4-1 to TRBJ2-1; TRBD2 aligns across 7 bases. Germline lookup yields CDR1 MGHRA and CDR2 YSYEKL. This CDR3 has 15 amino acids. Trimming removed 3 bases from V and 7 bases from J; junction bases left unmatched: 9. The CDR3 is CASSHFAGENNEQFF. CDR3 coding DNA: TGCGCCAGCAGCCATTTTGCGGGAGAGAATAATGAGCAGTTCTTC.

The V call is TRBV19, the J call TRBJ2-1; 8 nucleotides match TRBD2. The length of the CDR3 is 13 residues. V lost 4 bases, J lost 8 bases, and 4 bases stayed unmatched. Germline V gene sequence: CDR1 LNHDA, CDR2 SQIVND (reference sequence). This CDR3 is CASSKGLEYEQFF. The CDR3 DNA sequence: TGTGCCAGTAGTAAGGGACTAGAATATGAGCAGTTCTTC.

The V and J genes are TRBV3-1 (or the pseudogene TRBV3-2) and TRBJ2-3; 8 bases map to TRBD2. Losses at the gene ends were 1 base for V and 4 bases for J; bases not matched to a gene: 16. CDR1 LGHDT and CDR2 YNNKEL come from the germline V gene (reference sequence). This CDR3 comprises 19 residues. The CDR3 reads CASSQGHPSPAGGSDTQYF. The CDR3 DNA follows: TGTGCCAGCAGCCAAGGGCACCCCTCCCCGGCGGGAGGTTCAGATACGCAGTATTTT.

The chain employs TRBV19 and TRBJ2-3, with D perhaps TRBD1 (6 bases). CDR3 length equals 16 residues. Deletions cut 7 bases from V and 1 base from J, with 18 bases between. Germline V gives CDR1 LNHDA, CDR2 SQIVND (reference sequence). This chain's CDR3 is CASKDLGAWGTDTQYF. CDR3 in DNA: TGTGCCAGTAAGGACTTGGGGGCTTGGGGCACAGATACGCAGTATTTT.

V is TRBV18 and J is TRBJ2-1, with 12 positions matching TRBD2. The CDR3 is 16 amino acids. CDR1 and CDR2 (germline): KGHSH, LQKENI. Trimming took 0 bases from V and 9 from J; bases not matched to a gene: 6. CDR3 sequence (DNA): TGTGCCAGCTCACCACCTGCTAGCGGGAGGGCCACTGAGCAGTTCTTC. Translating gives CASSPPASGRATEQFF.

The rearrangement uses TRBV6-5 and TRBJ2-2; no reliable D call. This CDR3 comprises 12 residues. The germline V gene has CDR1 MNHEY and CDR2 SVGAGI. Trimming stripped 5 bases from V and 5 bases from J, with 6 bases between. CDR3 in DNA: TGTGCCAGCAGTCCCGTGACCGGGGAGCTGTTTTTT. The encoded protein is CASSPVTGELFF.

The rearrangement uses TRBV6-5 and TRBJ2-7; 9 bases match TRBD2. Germline assignment: CDR1 MNHEY and CDR2 SVGAGI. V lost 6 bases and J lost 6; bases outside the gene matches: 6. This CDR3 comprises 13 residues. CDR3 sequence reads: CASSLGLAGEQYF. The CDR3 bases are TGTGCCAGCAGCCTGGGACTAGCAGGCGAGCAGTACTTC.

V usage is TRBV19 and J usage is TRBJ2-1; 7 nucleotides align to TRBD2. Germline lookup yields CDR1 LNHDA and CDR2 SQIVND (reference sequence). V was clipped by 1 base and J by 8 bases; unmatched bases: 8. This CDR3 is built from 15 residues. CDR3 in amino acids: CASSIGGRVWDEQFF. The CDR3 region has the DNA TGTGCCAGTAGTATAGGCGGGAGAGTTTGGGATGAGCAGTTCTTC.

The chain combines TRBV18 with TRBJ1-1; the match to TRBD1 covers 9 bases. CDR1 is KGHSH, CDR2 LQKENI, per germline. This CDR3 region has 14 residues. J was trimmed by 8 bases and V by 6 bases; bases with no gene match: 10. Here the CDR3 reads CASSPGTGNREAFF. Written as DNA, the CDR3 is TGTGCCAGCTCCCCCGGGACAGGGAACCGCGAAGCTTTCTTT.

This clone was picked up one time. The chain combines TRBV10-3 with TRBJ1-3; D unresolved. There are 16 residues in the CDR3. Trimming cost V 11 bases and J 2 bases, with 22 bases left between them. Germline V gene lookup returns CDR1 ENHRY and CDR2 SYGVKD. The CDR3 region is CASGSGGLTAGNTIYF. The DNA for the CDR3 is TGTGCCTCGGGGAGCGGAGGTTTGACGGCTGGAAACACCATATATTTT.

The V and J genes are TRBV29-1 and TRBJ1-2, with 11 nucleotides matching TRBD1. CDR3 length equals 14 residues. V trimming: 1 base; J trimming: 6 bases; junction bases outside the gene matches: 4. Germline CDR1 reads SQVTM; CDR2 reads ANQGSEA. CDR3 loop: CSVEVGTGGNGYTF. DNA for the CDR3: TGCAGCGTTGAAGTGGGGACAGGGGGTAATGGCTACACCTTC.

CDR3 sequence reads: CASSRITGGGLASDEQYF. CDR3 sequence (DNA): TGTGCCAGCAGCCGAATAACTGGCGGGGGGCTAGCGAGCGACGAGCAGTACTTC. The chain joins TRBV21-1 to TRBJ2-7; no DNA check was done on the table's D call, TRBD2. TRBV21-1 is labeled a pseudogene. The CDR3 spans 18 residues.

The V call is TRBV19, the J call TRBJ1-2; D ambiguous. The CDR3 sequence is 13 residues long. The germline V and J ends were trimmed by 5 bases and 4 bases, with 11 bases remaining between them. Germline CDR1 is LNHDA and CDR2 is SQIVND (reference sequence). The CDR3 DNA reads TGTGCCAGTAGTGAAGGCCGCGGCTATGGCTACACCTTC. Its protein product is CASSEGRGYGYTF.

The rearrangement joins TRBV5-1 to TRBJ1-4, with D perhaps matching TRBD1 (5 bases). CDR1 SGHRS and CDR2 YFSETQ come from the germline V gene. The length of the CDR3 is 15 residues. V lost 4 bases to trimming and J lost 0 bases, with 10 bases between them. The CDR3 DNA reads as TGCGCCAGCAGCCCCTCGACAGCAACTAATGAAAAACTGTTTTTT. Translating gives CASSPSTATNEKLFF.

This clone has only a few counts. The rearrangement uses TRBV5-1 and TRBJ2-2; D gene uncertain. The V end lost 1 base, the J end lost 4 bases, and 14 bases lay between the germline ends. This CDR3 has 16 residues. Germline lookup yields CDR1 SGHRS and CDR2 YFSETQ. The CDR3 sequence: CASSLSGQASTGELFF. The DNA for the CDR3 is TGCGCCAGCAGCTTGAGTGGGCAGGCGAGCACCGGGGAGCTGTTTTTT. The full variable domain, completed using reference TRBV5-1 and TRBJ2-2, is KAGVTQTPRYLIKTRGQQVTLSCSPISGHRSVSWYQQTPGQGLQFLFEYFSETQRNKGNFPGRFSGRQFSNSRSEMNVSTLELGDSALYLCASSLSGQASTGELFFGEGSRLTVL.

The gene calls are TRBV27 and TRBJ1-6; 9 nucleotides match TRBD1. V gave up 7 bases and J gave up 6 bases; unmatched junction bases: 10. The CDR3 loop spans 16 amino acids. Per the germline V gene, CDR1 is MNHEY and CDR2 is SMNVEV (reference sequence). In DNA, the CDR3 is TGTGCCAGCACCCAAATTTACAGGGGGCCTAATTCACCCCTCCACTTT. It codes for CASTQIYRGPNSPLHF.

The rearrangement links TRBV11-2 to TRBJ1-1, with D possibly being TRBD1 (5 bases). Germline CDR1 SGHAT, CDR2 FQNNGV. CDR3 length: 14 residues. Trimming pared 1 base from V and 3 bases from J, leaving 9 bases between. The CDR3 sequence: CASSLGQGYTEAFF. The CDR3 DNA reads TGTGCCAGCAGCTTAGGGCAGGGCTACACTGAAGCTTTCTTT.

V gene TRBV3-1 (or the pseudogene TRBV3-2) combines with J gene TRBJ2-3; 14 bases align to TRBD2. Trimming at V came to 4 bases and at J to 8 bases, leaving 8 bases not matched to a gene. Germline values: CDR1 LGHDT, CDR2 YNNKEL (reference sequence). The CDR3 has 16 amino acids. CDR3 region: CASSRPTSGRAGTQYF. The CDR3 region has the DNA TGTGCCAGCAGCCGGCCGACTAGCGGGAGGGCCGGTACGCAGTATTTT.

There are a few counts of this clone. The chain is built from TRBV18 and TRBJ1-1; 8 bases map to TRBD1. V lost 4 bases to trimming and J lost 12 bases; unmatched junction nucleotides: 7. Germline CDR1 KGHSH, CDR2 LQKENI. The CDR3 length is 12 residues. The CDR3 region has the DNA TGTGCCAGCTCACTCGGACAGGGCAAGCCTTTCTTT. Translating gives CASSLGQGKPFF. The full variable domain, completed using reference TRBV18 and TRBJ1-1, is NAGVMQNPRHLVRRRGQEARLRCSPMKGHSHVYWYRQLPEEGLKFMVYLQKENIIDESGMPKERFSAEFPKEGPSILRIQQVVRGDSAAYFCASSLGQGKPFFGQGTRLTVV.

The genes are TRBV4-1 and TRBJ2-3, with TRBD2 matching over 12 bases. Trimming at V came to 0 bases and at J to 7 bases, leaving 5 bases not matched to a gene. The CDR3 extends over 16 amino acids. CDR1 MGHRA and CDR2 YSYEKL come from the germline V gene. The CDR3 region has the DNA TGCGCCAGCAGCCAAGACCCTAGCGGGAGGGCCCATACGCAGTATTTT. Amino acid sequence: CASSQDPSGRAHTQYF.

The chain couples TRBV7-6 to TRBJ2-1, with TRBD1 identical over 9 bases. CDR3 length equals 15 residues. The ends lost 3 bases at V and 5 bases at J; junction bases unmatched: 5. Germline values: CDR1 SGHVS, CDR2 FNYEAQ. The CDR3 here is CASSFGDRDDNEQFF. CDR3 DNA sequence: TGTGCCAGCAGCTTCGGGGACAGGGATGACAATGAGCAGTTCTTC. Full variable domain (missing parts from reference TRBV7-6 and TRBJ2-1): GAGVSQSPRYKVTKRGQDVALRCDPISGHVSLYWYRQALGQGPEFLTYFNYEAQQDKSGLPNDRFSAERPEGSISTLTIQRTEQRDSAMYRCASSFGDRDDNEQFFGPGTRLTVL.

The CDR3 reads CASSQSGRGANTEAFF. The CDR3 nucleotides read TGCGCCAGCAGTCAATCAGGACGGGGAGCTAACACTGAAGCTTTCTTT. The chain joins TRBV23-1 to TRBJ1-1, with D unresolved. TRBV23-1 counts as an open reading frame of uncertain function. The ends were cut back, 0 bases at V and 2 bases at J, with 13 bases in the middle. The CDR3 extends over 16 amino acids.

The rearrangement links TRBV3-1 (or the pseudogene TRBV3-2) to TRBJ2-2; D not certain. Trimming cost V 8 bases and J 4 bases, with 11 bases left between them. Germline V lookup: CDR1 LGHDT, CDR2 YNNKEL (reference sequence). This CDR3 region has 13 residues. The CDR3 region is CASGSALTGELFF. CDR3 nucleotide sequence: TGTGCCAGCGGAAGCGCCCTCACCGGGGAGCTGTTTTTT.

The chain is built from TRBV19 and TRBJ2-7; 9 nucleotides agree with TRBD1. This CDR3 region has 14 residues. In germline, CDR1 is LNHDA, CDR2 SQIVND (reference sequence). Unmatched junction bases numbered 5, after V lost 5 bases and J lost 3 bases. In nucleotides, the CDR3 is TGTGCCAGTAGTGCACAGGGGGCGGGCTACGAGCAGTACTTC. Its protein product is CASSAQGAGYEQYF.

The rearrangement links TRBV6-1 to TRBJ2-7; TRBD2 matches 13 bases. V lost 0 bases to trimming and J lost 2 bases; unmatched junction nucleotides: 7. This CDR3 is 18 amino acids long. CDR1 and CDR2 from the germline V gene are MNHNS and SASEGT. The CDR3 DNA follows: TGTGCCAGCAGTGAAGCTACTAGCGGGAGGGCCGACACCTACGAGCAGTACTTC. It is translated as CASSEATSGRADTYEQYF.

This chain links TRBV30 with TRBJ2-1, with 10 bases matching TRBD2. The germline V gene has CDR1 GTSNPN and CDR2 SVGIG (reference sequence). There are 14 residues in the CDR3. The J segment lost 4 bases and the V segment lost 3 bases, leaving 3 bases of the junction unmatched. CDR3 amino acids: CAWRRTSGYNEQFF. The CDR3, as DNA: TGTGCCTGGAGACGGACTAGCGGATACAATGAGCAGTTCTTC.